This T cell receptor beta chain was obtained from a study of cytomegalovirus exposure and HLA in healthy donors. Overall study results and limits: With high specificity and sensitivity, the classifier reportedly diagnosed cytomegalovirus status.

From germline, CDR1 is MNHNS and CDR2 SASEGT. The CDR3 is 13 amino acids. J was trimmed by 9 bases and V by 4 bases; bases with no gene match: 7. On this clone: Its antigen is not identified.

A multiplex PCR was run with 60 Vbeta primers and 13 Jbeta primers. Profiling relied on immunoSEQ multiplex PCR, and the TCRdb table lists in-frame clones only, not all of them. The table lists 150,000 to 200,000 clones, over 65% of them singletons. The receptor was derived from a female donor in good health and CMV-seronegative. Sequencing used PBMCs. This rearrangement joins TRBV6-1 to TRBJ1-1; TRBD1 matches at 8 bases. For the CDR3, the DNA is TGTGCCAGCAGTGCTACAGGGGGTTCTAAAGCTTTCTTT. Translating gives CASSATGGSKAFF.